Below, 16 T cell receptor beta chains from the same sample are listed, as sequenced in a study of blood T cell repertoires in COVID-19. Here immunoSEQ multiplex PCR was the method, and the copy in TCRdb shows in-frame clones only, minus some. The sample includes around 180,000 clones, more than 70% of them seen just once. Sequencing was performed on peripheral blood. These TCRs come from a person aged 65-85 years with COVID-19, enrolled during active disease.

The V and J genes are TRBV5-4 and TRBJ2-7, with 11 bases lining up with TRBD2. J was trimmed by 6 bases and V by 5 bases; bases with no gene match: 7. This CDR3 is built from 14 residues. Per the germline V gene, CDR1 is SGHNT and CDR2 is YYREEE (reference sequence). CDR3 protein: CASSLSGRASEQYF. The CDR3 nucleotides read TGTGCCAGCAGTCTTAGCGGGAGGGCCTCCGAGCAGTACTTC. Together with reference TRBV5-4 and TRBJ2-7, the CDR3 gives the full variable domain: ETGVTQSPTHLIKTRGQQVTLRCSSQSGHNTVSWYQQALGQGPQFIFQYYREEENGRGNFPPRFSGLQFPNYSSELNVNALELDDSALYLCASSLSGRASEQYFGPGTRLTVT.

This clone was counted between two and nine times. The chain couples TRBV7-9 to TRBJ2-7; D remains ambiguous. This CDR3 has 14 amino acids. The germline V and J ends were trimmed by 5 bases and 0 bases, with 11 bases remaining between them. The germline V gene encodes CDR1 SEHNR and CDR2 FQNEAQ (reference sequence). CDR3 region: CASSPTWSSYEQYF. The CDR3 DNA follows: TGTGCCAGCAGCCCTACGTGGAGCTCCTACGAGCAGTACTTC.

The chain employs TRBV7-2 and TRBJ1-2, with no clear D. The V end was cut by 7 bases, the J end by 2 bases, with 11 bases between. Germline V CDR1 and CDR2: SGHTA, FQGNSA. This CDR3 is built from 13 residues. In nucleotides, the CDR3 is TGTGCCAGCATCTTTTACCAGAACTATGGCTACACCTTC. Protein sequence: CASIFYQNYGYTF.

This chain connects TRBV28 to TRBJ2-1; tentatively, D is TRBD1 (5 bases). The V end lost 1 base, the J end lost 7 bases, and 17 bases lay between the germline ends. CDR1 MDHEN and CDR2 SYDVKM come from the germline V gene. The CDR3 is 16 amino acids. DNA of the CDR3: TGTGCCAGCAGTTTATACGAAGGGGCACTCTGGAATGAGCAGTTCTTC. Translating it yields CASSLYEGALWNEQFF.

The chain is built from TRBV5-1 and TRBJ2-1, with 8 nucleotides matching TRBD2. The length of the CDR3 is 15 residues. V shed 0 bases, J shed 7 bases, and the junction held 6 bases outside the gene matches. The germline CDR1 and CDR2 sequences are SGHRS and YFSETQ. Here the CDR3 reads CASSLGSGGGNEQFF. CDR3 nucleotide sequence: TGCGCCAGCAGCTTGGGCAGCGGGGGCGGGAATGAGCAGTTCTTC.

V usage is TRBV7-9 and J usage is TRBJ1-1; the D gene is possibly TRBD1 (6 bases). Trimming took 3 bases from V and 1 from J, leaving 9 bases between them. The CDR3 runs to 14 residues. Germline lookup yields CDR1 SEHNR and CDR2 FQNEAQ (reference sequence). DNA for the CDR3: TGTGCCAGCAGCTTGAACAGGGAGAACACTGAAGCTTTCTTT. The encoded protein is CASSLNRENTEAFF. Filled out from reference TRBV7-9 and TRBJ1-1, the complete variable domain reads DTGVSQNPRHKITKRGQNVTFRCDPISEHNRLYWYRQTLGQGPEFLTYFQNEAQLEKSRLLSDRFSAERPKGSFSTLEIQRTEQGDSAMYLCASSLNRENTEAFFGQGTRLTVV.

The rearrangement links TRBV7-2 to TRBJ1-5; 11 bases align to TRBD1. Germline trimming cut 5 bases from V and 1 base from J; bases unmatched to any gene: 4. The CDR3 has 16 residues. Germline V lookup: CDR1 SGHTA, CDR2 FQGNSA. The DNA of the CDR3 is TGTGCCAGCAGCAAAGGGACAGGGGGAAGCAATCAGCCCCAGCATTTT. It is translated as CASSKGTGGSNQPQHF. The variable domain in full, completed from reference TRBV7-2 and TRBJ1-5, reads GAGVSQSPSNKVTEKGKDVELRCDPISGHTALYWYRQSLGQGLEFLIYFQGNSAPDKSGLPSDRFSAERTGGSVSTLTIQRTQQEDSAVYLCASSKGTGGSNQPQHFGDGTRLSIL.

The chain combines TRBV12-5 with TRBJ1-5; 12 nucleotides agree with TRBD1. The CDR3 has 18 residues. Germline values: CDR1 LGHNT, CDR2 FRNRAP. The J segment lost 2 bases and the V segment lost 6 bases, leaving 11 bases of the junction unmatched. In DNA form, the CDR3 reads TGTGCTAGTGGCCATCGGGACAGGGGGCGGAGGGGCAATCAGCCCCAGCATTTT. Residues: CASGHRDRGRRGNQPQHF.

The gene calls are TRBV10-3 and TRBJ1-2, with a tentative D call TRBD1 (5 bases). The CDR3 extends over 15 amino acids. Germline lookup yields CDR1 ENHRY and CDR2 SYGVKD. V was clipped by 6 bases and J by 4 bases, with 18 bases between them. The CDR3 reads CAISLVGGAGYGYTF. DNA for the CDR3: TGTGCCATCAGCCTCGTAGGTGGGGCTGGCTATGGCTACACCTTC.

V gene TRBV18 combines with J gene TRBJ1-2, with D possibly matching TRBD1 (5 bases). The CDR3 consists of 15 residues. The V end lost 2 bases, the J end lost 1 base, and 11 bases lay between the germline ends. Germline V gives CDR1 KGHSH, CDR2 LQKENI. The CDR3 nucleotides are TGTGCCAGCTCACCAAAGACAGACAGTAACTATGGCTACACCTTC. As protein: CASSPKTDSNYGYTF.

The CDR3 nucleotides read TGTGCCAGCAGGAGGGAGGGGTATGAGCAGTTCTTC. Translated: CASRREGYEQFF. V is TRBV9 and J is TRBJ2-1; 7 bases match TRBD2. CDR3 size: 12 residues. V was pared by 5 bases and J by 8 bases, with 4 bases of the junction left unmatched. Germline V gene sequence: CDR1 SGDLS, CDR2 YYNGEE.

J is TRBJ2-1 and V is TRBV4-1, with 7 bases that match TRBD1. The ends lost 5 bases at V and 0 bases at J; junction bases unmatched: 10. Germline CDR1 MGHRA, CDR2 YSYEKL. The CDR3 consists of 17 residues. The CDR3 DNA sequence: TGCGCCAGCAGCTTGTGGGACAGCCCTGGCTCCTACAATGAGCAGTTCTTC. Translating gives CASSLWDSPGSYNEQFF.

The chain carries TRBV29-1 and TRBJ2-1; 16 bases line up with TRBD2. The CDR3 contains 15 residues. Germline assignment: CDR1 SQVTM and CDR2 ANQGSEA. J gave up 2 bases and V 6 bases, and 1 base lay outside the gene matches. CDR3 residues: CSVGTSGGAYNEQFF. The CDR3 DNA reads TGCAGCGTGGGGACTAGCGGGGGGGCCTACAATGAGCAGTTCTTC.

This chain joins TRBV13 and TRBJ1-1, with D possibly TRBD1 on 5 matching bases. CDR3 length: 12 residues. Trimming cost V 2 bases and J 8 bases, with 9 bases left between them. From germline, CDR1 is PRHDT and CDR2 FYEKMQ (reference sequence). This CDR3 reads CASSLRQREAFF. In nucleotides, the CDR3 is TGTGCCAGCAGCTTAAGACAGAGAGAAGCTTTCTTT.

The J gene is TRBJ1-6, the V gene TRBV5-6; no clear D gene. Germline lookup yields CDR1 SGHDT and CDR2 YYEEEE. V was shortened by 4 bases and J by 6 bases, with 11 bases between the two germline ends. The CDR3 consists of 14 residues. The CDR3 sequence: CASSHLAANSPLHF. CDR3 DNA sequence: TGTGCCAGCAGCCACCTGGCCGCTAATTCACCCCTCCACTTT.

This clone has just a few counts. V is TRBV28 and J is TRBJ2-7; TRBD1 matches 9 bases. Trimming removed 5 bases from V and 6 bases from J; junction bases left unmatched: 8. This CDR3 is 14 amino acids long. Germline-derived CDR1 and CDR2 are MDHEN and SYDVKM. This CDR3 reads CASSLLQGASEQYF. Here the CDR3 DNA reads TGTGCCAGCAGTCTCTTACAGGGGGCTAGCGAGCAGTACTTC.